This T cell receptor beta chain was profiled in a study of beta chain features in type 1 diabetes. Averaging around 120 mL, one heparinised blood draw was given by each donor. Staining for CD45RO/CCR7/CD25/CD127/CD95/CD27 allowed sorting of CD4+ naive, central memory, regulatory and stem cell-like memory cells. Germline V CDR1 and CDR2: MNHEY, SMNVEV (reference sequence). The V segment lost 5 bases and the J segment 4 bases; nucleotides outside the gene matches: 10. The CDR3 consists of 15 residues. Reverse transcription of all isolated RNA meant that expressed TCRB transcripts were sequenced. Some clones are missing from TCRdb's copy, which holds only in-frame ones; the method was immunoSEQ multiplex PCR. The sample has about 470,000 clones; approximately 28% are singletons.

This clonotype was obtained from a man between 18 and 29 years old in good health. This chain joins TRBV27 and TRBJ2-7; TRBD1 matches 8 bases. Sequenced: naive CD4+ T cells from blood. CDR3 nucleotide sequence: TGTGCCAGCAGTCACCCCCAACAGGGGGTATACGAGCAGTACTTC. Protein: CASSHPQQGVYEQYF.